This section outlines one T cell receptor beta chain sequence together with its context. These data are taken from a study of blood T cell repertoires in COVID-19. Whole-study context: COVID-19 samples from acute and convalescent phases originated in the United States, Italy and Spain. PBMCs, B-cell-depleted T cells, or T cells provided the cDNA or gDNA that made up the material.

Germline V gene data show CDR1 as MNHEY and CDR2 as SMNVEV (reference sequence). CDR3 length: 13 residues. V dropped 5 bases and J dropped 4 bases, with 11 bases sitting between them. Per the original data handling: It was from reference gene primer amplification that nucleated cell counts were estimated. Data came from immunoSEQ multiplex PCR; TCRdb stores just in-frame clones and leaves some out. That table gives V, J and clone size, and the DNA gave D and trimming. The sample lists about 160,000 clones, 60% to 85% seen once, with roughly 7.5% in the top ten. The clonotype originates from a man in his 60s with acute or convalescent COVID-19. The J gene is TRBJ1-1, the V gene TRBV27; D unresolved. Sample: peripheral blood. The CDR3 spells CASSLNRATEAFF. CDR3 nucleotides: TGTGCCAGCAGTCTCAACAGAGCCACTGAAGCTTTCTTT.